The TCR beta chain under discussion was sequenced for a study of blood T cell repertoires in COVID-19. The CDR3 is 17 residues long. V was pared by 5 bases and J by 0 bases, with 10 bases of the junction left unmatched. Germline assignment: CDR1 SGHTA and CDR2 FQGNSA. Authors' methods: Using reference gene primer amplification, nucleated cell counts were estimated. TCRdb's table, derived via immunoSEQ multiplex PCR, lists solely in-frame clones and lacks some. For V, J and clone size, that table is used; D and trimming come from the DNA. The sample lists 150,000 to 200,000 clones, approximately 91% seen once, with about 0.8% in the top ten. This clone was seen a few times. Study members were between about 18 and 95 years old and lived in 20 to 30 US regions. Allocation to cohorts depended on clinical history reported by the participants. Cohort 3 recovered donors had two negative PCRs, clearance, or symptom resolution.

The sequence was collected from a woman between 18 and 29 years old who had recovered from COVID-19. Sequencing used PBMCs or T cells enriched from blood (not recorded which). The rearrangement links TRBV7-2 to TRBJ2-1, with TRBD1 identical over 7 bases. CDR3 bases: TGTGCCAGCAGCCCCCTGGGACAGCGGAGCTCCTACAATGAGCAGTTCTTC. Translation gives CASSPLGQRSSYNEQFF.